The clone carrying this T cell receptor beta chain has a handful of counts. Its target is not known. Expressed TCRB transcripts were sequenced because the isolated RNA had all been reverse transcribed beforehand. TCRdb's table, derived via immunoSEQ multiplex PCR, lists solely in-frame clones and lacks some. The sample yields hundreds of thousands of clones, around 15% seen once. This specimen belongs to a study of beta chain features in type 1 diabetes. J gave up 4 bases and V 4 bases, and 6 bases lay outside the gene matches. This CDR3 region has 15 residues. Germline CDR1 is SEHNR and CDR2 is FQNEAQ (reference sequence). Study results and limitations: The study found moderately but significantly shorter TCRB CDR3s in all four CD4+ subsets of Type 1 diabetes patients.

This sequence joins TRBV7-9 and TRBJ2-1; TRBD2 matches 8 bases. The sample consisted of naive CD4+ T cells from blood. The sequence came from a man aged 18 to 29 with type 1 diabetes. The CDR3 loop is CASSSTSGLYNEQFF. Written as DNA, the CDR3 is TGTGCCAGCAGCTCTACTAGCGGCCTTTACAATGAGCAGTTCTTC.